The entry below describes one T cell receptor (beta chain). The data stem from a study of CD8+CD57+ T cells in acquired aplastic anemia. Per the germline V gene, CDR1 is SNHLY and CDR2 is FYNNEI. The ends were cut back, 10 bases at V and 1 base at J, with 13 bases in the middle. The CDR3 length is 13 residues. Previously, flow cytometry had revealed CD8+CD57+ cell expansion in the patients chosen for sequencing. No patient had been given any therapy when blood was sampled. According to the study, genomic DNA was the template for TCR beta VDJ and CDR3 profiling. MiXCR, run by TCRdb on the reads, gives a single entry per CDR3 protein. The sample includes about 150,000 distinct CDR3 sequences, approximately 52% of them seen just once.

The material sequenced was sorted CD4+, CD8+, or CD8+CD57+ T cells (not recorded which) from PBMCs. This sequence joins TRBV2 and TRBJ1-1; possible D gene TRBD1, 6 bases. This clonotype was sampled from a human donor with aplastic anemia. The CDR3 loop is CATRQDSNTEAFF. The CDR3 DNA reads TGTGCCACCCGACAGGACTCGAACACTGAAGCTTTCTTT.